The count of the clone carrying this T cell receptor beta chain is one. These data come from a study of blood T cell repertoires in COVID-19. Clones were read by immunoSEQ multiplex PCR, and TCRdb kept only the in-frame ones, dropping some. The sample contains 250,000 to 300,000 clones, around 90% of which appear only once. Per germline, CDR1 SGHRS and CDR2 YFSETQ. Trimming at V came to 4 bases and at J to 7 bases, leaving 7 bases not matched to a gene. The CDR3 length is 14 residues. V gene TRBV5-1 combines with J gene TRBJ2-1; 8 bases fit TRBD1. Sample: peripheral blood. This receptor was obtained from a woman between 40 and 50 years old who had recovered from COVID-19. The CDR3 DNA reads TGCGCCAGCAGCATAGGGACAGGCCTTAATGAGCAGTTCTTC. Translated: CASSIGTGLNEQFF.